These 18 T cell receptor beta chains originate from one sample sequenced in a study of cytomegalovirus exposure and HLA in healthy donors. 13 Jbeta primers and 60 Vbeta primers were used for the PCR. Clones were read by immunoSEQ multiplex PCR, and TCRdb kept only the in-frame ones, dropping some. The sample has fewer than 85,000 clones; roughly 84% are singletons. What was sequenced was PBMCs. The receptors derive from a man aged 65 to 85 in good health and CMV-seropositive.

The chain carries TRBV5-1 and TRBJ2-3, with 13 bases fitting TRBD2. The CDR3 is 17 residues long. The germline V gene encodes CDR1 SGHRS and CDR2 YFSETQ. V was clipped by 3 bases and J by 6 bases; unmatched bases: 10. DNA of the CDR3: TGCGCCAGCAGCTGGGACGTACTAGCGGGGGGGCCCGATACGCAGTATTTT. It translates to CASSWDVLAGGPDTQYF.

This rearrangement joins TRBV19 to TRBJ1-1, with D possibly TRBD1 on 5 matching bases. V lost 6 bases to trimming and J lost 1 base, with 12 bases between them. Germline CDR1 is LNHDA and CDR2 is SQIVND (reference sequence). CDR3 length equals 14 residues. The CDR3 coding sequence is TGTGCCAGTAGCCGATACGACAGGAACACTGAAGCTTTCTTT. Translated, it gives CASSRYDRNTEAFF.

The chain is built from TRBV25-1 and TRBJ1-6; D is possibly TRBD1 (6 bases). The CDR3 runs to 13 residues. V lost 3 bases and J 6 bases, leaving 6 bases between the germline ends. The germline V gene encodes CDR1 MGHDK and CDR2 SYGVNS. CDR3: CASSDRGNSPLHF. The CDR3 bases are TGTGCCAGCAGTGACAGGGGTAATTCACCCCTCCACTTT.

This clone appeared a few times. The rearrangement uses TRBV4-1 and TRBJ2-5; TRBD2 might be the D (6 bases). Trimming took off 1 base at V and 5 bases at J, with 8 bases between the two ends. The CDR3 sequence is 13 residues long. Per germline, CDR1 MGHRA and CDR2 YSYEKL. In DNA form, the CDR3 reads TGCGCCAGCAGCCAAGCGGCGGGGGAGACCCAGTACTTC. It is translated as CASSQAAGETQYF.

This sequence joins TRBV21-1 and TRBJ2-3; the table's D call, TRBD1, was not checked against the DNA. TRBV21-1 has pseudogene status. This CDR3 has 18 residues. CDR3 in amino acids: CASSKGCEDRGMTDTQYF. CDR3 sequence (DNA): TGTGCCAGCAGCAAAGGTTGTGAGGACAGGGGTATGACAGATACGCAGTATTTT.

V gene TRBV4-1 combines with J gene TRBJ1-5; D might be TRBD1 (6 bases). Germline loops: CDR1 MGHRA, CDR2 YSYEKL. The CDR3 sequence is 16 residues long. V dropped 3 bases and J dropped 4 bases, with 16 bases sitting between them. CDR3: CASSHELRGGNQPQHF. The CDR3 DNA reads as TGCGCCAGCAGCCACGAACTGAGGGGGGGTAATCAGCCCCAGCATTTT.

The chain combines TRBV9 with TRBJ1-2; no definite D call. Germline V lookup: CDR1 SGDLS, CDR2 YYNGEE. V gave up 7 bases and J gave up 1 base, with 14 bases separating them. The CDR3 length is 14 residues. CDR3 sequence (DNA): TGTGCCAGCGGCCACACCGGGAATAACTATGGCTACACCTTC. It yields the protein CASGHTGNNYGYTF.

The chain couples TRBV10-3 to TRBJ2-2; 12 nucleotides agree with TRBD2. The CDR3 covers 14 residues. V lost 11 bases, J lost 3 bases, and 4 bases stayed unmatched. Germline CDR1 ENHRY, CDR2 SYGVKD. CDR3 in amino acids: CAASGRADTGELFF. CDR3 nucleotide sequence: TGTGCCGCTAGCGGGAGGGCCGACACCGGGGAGCTGTTTTTT.

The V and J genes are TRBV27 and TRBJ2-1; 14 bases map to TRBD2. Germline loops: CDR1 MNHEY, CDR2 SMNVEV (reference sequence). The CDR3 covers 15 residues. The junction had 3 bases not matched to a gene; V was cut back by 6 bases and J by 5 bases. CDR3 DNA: TGTGCCAGCAGAAGGGGACTAGCGGGAGACAATGAGCAGTTCTTC. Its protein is CASRRGLAGDNEQFF.

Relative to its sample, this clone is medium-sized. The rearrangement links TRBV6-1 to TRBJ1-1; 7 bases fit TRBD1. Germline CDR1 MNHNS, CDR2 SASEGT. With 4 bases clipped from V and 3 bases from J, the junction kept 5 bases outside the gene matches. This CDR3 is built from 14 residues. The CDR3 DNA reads TGTGCCAGCAGTGCCCGACAGGGAGACACTGAAGCTTTCTTT. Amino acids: CASSARQGDTEAFF.

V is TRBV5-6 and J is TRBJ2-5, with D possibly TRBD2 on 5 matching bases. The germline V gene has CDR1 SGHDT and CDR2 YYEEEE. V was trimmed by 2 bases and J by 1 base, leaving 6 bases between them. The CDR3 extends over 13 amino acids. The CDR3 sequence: CASSFLAQETQYF. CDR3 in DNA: TGTGCCAGCAGCTTCCTAGCCCAAGAGACCCAGTACTTC. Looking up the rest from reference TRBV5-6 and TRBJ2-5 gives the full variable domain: DAGVTQSPTHLIKTRGQQVTLRCSPKSGHDTVSWYQQALGQGPQFIFQYYEEEERQRGNFPDRFSGHQFPNYSSELNVNALLLGDSALYLCASSFLAQETQYFGPGTRLLVL.

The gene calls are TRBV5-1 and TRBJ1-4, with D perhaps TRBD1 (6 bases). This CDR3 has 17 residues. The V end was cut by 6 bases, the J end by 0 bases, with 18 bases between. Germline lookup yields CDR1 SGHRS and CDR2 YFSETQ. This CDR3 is CASTPDRLIATNEKLFF. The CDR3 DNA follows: TGCGCCAGCACACCCGACAGGCTGATCGCAACTAATGAAAAACTGTTTTTT.

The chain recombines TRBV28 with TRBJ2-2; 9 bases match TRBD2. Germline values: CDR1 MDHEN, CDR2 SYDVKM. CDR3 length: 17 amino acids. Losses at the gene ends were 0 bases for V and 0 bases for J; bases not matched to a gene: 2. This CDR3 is CASSLWTSGTNTGELFF. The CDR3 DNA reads TGTGCCAGCAGTTTATGGACTAGCGGTACGAACACCGGGGAGCTGTTTTTT. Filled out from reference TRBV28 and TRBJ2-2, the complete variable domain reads DVKVTQSSRYLVKRTGEKVFLECVQDMDHENMFWYRQDPGLGLRLIYFSYDVKMKEKGDIPEGYSVSREKKERFSLILESASTNQTSMYLCASSLWTSGTNTGELFFGEGSRLTVL.

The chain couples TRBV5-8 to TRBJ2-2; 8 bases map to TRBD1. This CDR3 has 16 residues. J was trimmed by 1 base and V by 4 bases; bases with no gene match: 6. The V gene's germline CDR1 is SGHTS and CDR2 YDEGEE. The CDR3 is CASSAYRGVNTGELFF. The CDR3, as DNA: TGTGCCAGCAGCGCCTACAGGGGGGTGAACACCGGGGAGCTGTTTTTT.

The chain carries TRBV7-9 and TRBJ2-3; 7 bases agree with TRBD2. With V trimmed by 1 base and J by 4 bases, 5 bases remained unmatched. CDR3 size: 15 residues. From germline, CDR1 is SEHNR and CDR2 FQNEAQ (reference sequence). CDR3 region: CASSLVLAQADTQYF. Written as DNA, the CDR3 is TGTGCCAGCAGCTTAGTACTAGCGCAGGCAGATACGCAGTATTTT.

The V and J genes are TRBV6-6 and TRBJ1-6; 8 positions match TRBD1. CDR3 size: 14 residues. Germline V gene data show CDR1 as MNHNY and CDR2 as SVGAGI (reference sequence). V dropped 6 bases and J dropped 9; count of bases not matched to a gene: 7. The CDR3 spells CASRAQGDVSPLHF. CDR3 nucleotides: TGTGCCAGCAGGGCACAGGGGGACGTTTCACCCCTCCACTTT.

In nucleotides, the CDR3 is TGTGCCAGCAGCAAACGGACAGTCTCTGGAAACACCATATATTTT. Encoded protein: CASSKRTVSGNTIYF. The chain couples TRBV13 to TRBJ1-3; D is perhaps TRBD1 (6 bases). Germline CDR1 and CDR2: PRHDT and FYEKMQ (reference sequence). CDR3 length equals 15 residues. The ends were cut back, 5 bases at V and 0 bases at J, with 11 bases in the middle.

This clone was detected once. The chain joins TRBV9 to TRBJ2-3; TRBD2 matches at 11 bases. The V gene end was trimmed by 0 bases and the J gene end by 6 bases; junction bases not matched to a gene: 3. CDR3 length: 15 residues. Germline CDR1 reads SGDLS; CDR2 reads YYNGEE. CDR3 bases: TGTGCCAGCAGCGTAGGGGGACTAGCGGTTGATACGCAGTATTTT. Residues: CASSVGGLAVDTQYF.